This record covers a single T cell receptor (beta chain). This entry comes from a study of blood T cell repertoires in COVID-19. Study details: Acute and convalescent COVID-19 samples came from the United States, Italy and Spain. PBMCs, B-cell-depleted T cells, or T cells provided the cDNA or gDNA that made up the material.

Original methodology: The assay estimated nucleated cells by amplifying reference gene primers. Measured with immunoSEQ multiplex PCR; TCRdb has only the in-frame clones, and not every one. V and J calls and clone size are copied from that table; D and trimming were computed from the DNA. The sample holds roughly 160,000 clones, more than 85% seen once. Trimming removed 6 bases at V and 5 bases at J, with 16 bases between. The CDR3 is made up of 14 amino acids. Germline CDR1 DFQATT, CDR2 SNEGSKA (reference sequence). The V gene is TRBV20-1, the J gene TRBJ2-2, with D perhaps matching TRBD2 (5 bases). Source material: peripheral blood. This sequence originates from a man aged 18 to 29 with acute or convalescent COVID-19. The CDR3 coding sequence is TGCAGTGCCAGTCTCCCACGGGGAACCGGGGAGCTGTTTTTT. Protein sequence: CSASLPRGTGELFF.